This TCR beta chain was captured by sequencing in a study of T-cell reconstitution after alpha-beta-depleted transplantation in children. General observations from the study: The main origin of T-cell counts and diversity one year after transplant was newly produced T cells. Several hundred expanded graft clones reportedly supplied alpha-beta T cells about two months after transplant. For some patients, TCRbeta diversity was high at day 60 because of recipient T cells and thymic progenitors that survived.

With V trimmed by 2 bases and J by 4 bases, 6 bases remained unmatched. The CDR3 contains 17 residues. In germline, CDR1 is SEHNR, CDR2 FQNEAQ (reference sequence). This clonotype has only a few counts. The antigen remains undetermined. Unique molecular identifiers were incorporated during preparation of the TCRbeta library. MiXCR was run by TCRdb on the PCR reads, yielding one entry per CDR3 protein. The sample has approximately 230,000 distinct CDR3 sequences; over 20% are singletons. Here the sequenced sample was PBMCs, taken before TCRalphabeta/CD19-depleted stem cell transplant. The receptor comes from a girl aged 2-9 years with Fanconi anemia, due to receive a stem cell transplant. This sequence joins TRBV7-9 and TRBJ2-1, with 12 nucleotides matching TRBD2. The CDR3 DNA is TGTGCCAGCAGCTTACCTCGGACTAGCGGGGATTACAATGAGCAGTTCTTC. Its translation is CASSLPRTSGDYNEQFF.